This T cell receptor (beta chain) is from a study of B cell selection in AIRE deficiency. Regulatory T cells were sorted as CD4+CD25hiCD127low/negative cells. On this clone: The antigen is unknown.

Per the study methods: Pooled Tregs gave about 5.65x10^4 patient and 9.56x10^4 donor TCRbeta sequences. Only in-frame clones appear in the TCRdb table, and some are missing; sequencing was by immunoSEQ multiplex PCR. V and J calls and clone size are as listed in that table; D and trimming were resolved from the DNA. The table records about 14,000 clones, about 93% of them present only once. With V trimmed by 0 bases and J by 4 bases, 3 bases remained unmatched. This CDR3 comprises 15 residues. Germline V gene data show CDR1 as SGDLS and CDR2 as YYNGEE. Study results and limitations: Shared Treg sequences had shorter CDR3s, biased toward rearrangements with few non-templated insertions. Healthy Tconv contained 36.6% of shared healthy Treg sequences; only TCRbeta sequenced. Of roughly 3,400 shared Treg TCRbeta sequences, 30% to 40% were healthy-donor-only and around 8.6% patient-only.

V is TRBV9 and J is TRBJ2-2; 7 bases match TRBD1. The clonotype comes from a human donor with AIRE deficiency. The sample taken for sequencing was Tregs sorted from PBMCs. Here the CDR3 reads CASSVEGGLTGELFF. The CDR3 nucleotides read TGTGCCAGCAGCGTAGAAGGGGGCCTCACCGGGGAGCTGTTTTTT.